A selection of T cell receptor beta chains follows, all from one sample in a study of T cells in localized non-small cell lung cancer. TCRdb keeps only in-frame clones here, not all; method: immunoSEQ multiplex PCR. The table has more than 15,000 clones, 91% seen once; the top ten hold 2.5% to 3%. This sample comprised peripheral blood, obtained before any cancer treatment. These receptors all come from a woman aged 40-69 years with stage I lung adenocarcinoma. The CDR3 runs from the conserved cysteine through the conserved F or W.

V gene: TRBV6-5; J gene: TRBJ1-5; CDR3 protein: CASSAGQNNQPQHF
V gene: TRBV2; J gene: TRBJ2-1; CDR3 protein: CASSEALRYNEQFF
V gene: TRBV5-1; J gene: TRBJ1-2; CDR3 protein: CASSFLGEDGYTF
V gene: TRBV5-1; J gene: TRBJ2-2; CDR3 protein: CASSLDILANTGELFF
V gene: TRBV5-6; J gene: TRBJ2-5; CDR3 protein: CASSFWGGETQYF
V gene: TRBV28; J gene: TRBJ1-1; CDR3 protein: CASMGGGENTEAFF
V gene: TRBV28; J gene: TRBJ2-7; CDR3 protein: CASSQTTYEGHEQYF
V gene: TRBV6-4; J gene: TRBJ1-6; CDR3 protein: CASSEDPTGWNSPLHF
V gene: TRBV20-1; J gene: TRBJ1-5; CDR3 protein: CSARSDTPQHF
V gene: TRBV6-6; J gene: TRBJ1-2; CDR3 protein: CASSLAGQGANYGYTF
V gene: TRBV14; J gene: TRBJ1-2; CDR3 protein: CASSRPGVHGYTF
V gene: TRBV18; J gene: TRBJ2-5; CDR3 protein: CASSPGAAGVQETQYF
V gene: TRBV28; J gene: TRBJ2-7; CDR3 protein: CASSQKADSYPYEQYF
V gene: TRBV4-1; J gene: TRBJ1-5; CDR3 protein: CASSQDGGIGNQPQHF
V gene: TRBV5-6; J gene: TRBJ2-2; CDR3 protein: CASSLGVGETGELFF
V gene: TRBV25-1; J gene: TRBJ1-2; CDR3 protein: CASSEYVIGYTF
V gene: TRBV7-2; J gene: TRBJ1-1; CDR3 protein: CASSLWTGAPFEAFF
V gene: TRBV19; J gene: TRBJ2-7; CDR3 protein: CASSILAGSSYEQYF
V gene: TRBV19; J gene: TRBJ1-3; CDR3 protein: CASSISSSSGNTIYF
V gene: TRBV6-1; J gene: TRBJ1-1; CDR3 protein: CAYSPGQGAGSKAFF